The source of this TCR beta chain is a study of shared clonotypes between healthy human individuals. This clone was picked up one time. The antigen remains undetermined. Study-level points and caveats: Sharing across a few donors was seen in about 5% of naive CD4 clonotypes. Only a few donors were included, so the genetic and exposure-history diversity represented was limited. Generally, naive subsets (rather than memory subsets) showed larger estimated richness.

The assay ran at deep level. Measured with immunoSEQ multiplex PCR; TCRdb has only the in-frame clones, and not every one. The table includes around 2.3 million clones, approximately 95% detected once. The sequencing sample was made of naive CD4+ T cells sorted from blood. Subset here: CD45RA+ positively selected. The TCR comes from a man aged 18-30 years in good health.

CDR3 residues: CSVDRDTEAFF. DNA of the CDR3: TGCAGCGTTGACAGGGACACTGAAGCTTTCTTT. The chain uses TRBV29-1 and TRBJ1-1; weak D call: TRBD1 (5 bases). CDR3 length: 11 amino acids. V gave up 3 bases and J gave up 3 bases, with 5 bases separating them. The germline V gene has CDR1 SQVTM and CDR2 ANQGSEA. Supplemented by reference TRBV29-1 and TRBJ1-1, the full variable domain reads SAVISQKPSRDICQRGTSLTIQCQVDSQVTMMFWYRQQPGQSLTLIATANQGSEATYESGFVIDKFPISRPNLTFSTLTVSNMSPEDSSIYLCSVDRDTEAFFGQGTRLTVV.